A single sample gave rise to the 32 T cell receptor beta chains below, sequenced in a study of regulatory T cells in long-lasting Graves disease. Through Arm-PCR of CDR3 regions and iRepertoire HTBI primers, TCR beta libraries were built. TCRdb analysed the multiplex PCR reads with MiXCR anew, one entry per CDR3 protein. This sample yields about half a million distinct CDR3 sequences, of which around 12% are seen a single time; about 8.3% belongs to the top ten. Time point in this sample: newly diagnosed GD, antithyroid drugs for less than 3 months. The TCR library was made from RNA that had been extracted from PBMCs in TRIzol. This sample was shared with a second study, whose subject was T cells in Graves' hyperthyroidism and ophthalmopathy.

The sequenced sample was peripheral blood mononuclear cells (PBMCs), obtained at new diagnosis, from a patient treated with antithyroid drugs. All receptors derive from a woman between 25 and 40 years old with Graves disease.

This clonotype occurred many times. The chain is built from TRBV11-2 and TRBJ1-1; tentative D call: TRBD1 (5 bases). The CDR3 extends over 15 amino acids. Germline V gene data show CDR1 as SGHAT and CDR2 as FQNNGV. V was trimmed by 3 bases and J by 4 bases, leaving 15 bases between them. CDR3 nucleotides: TGTGCCAGCAGCTTCGTGAGGGGTCGGAGCACTGAAGCTTTCTTT. Its translation is CASSFVRGRSTEAFF.

This clonotype was observed a few times. The chain recombines TRBV7-9 with TRBJ1-5; 9 bases agree with TRBD1. V was clipped by 5 bases and J by 4 bases; unmatched bases: 3. Germline V gene sequence: CDR1 SEHNR, CDR2 FQNEAQ (reference sequence). There are 14 residues in the CDR3. The CDR3 DNA is TGTGCCAGCAGCCGGACAGGGGAAAATCAGCCCCAGCATTTT. Amino acid sequence: CASSRTGENQPQHF. The entire variable domain, with the rest obtained from reference TRBV7-9 and TRBJ1-5, is as follows: DTGVSQNPRHKITKRGQNVTFRCDPISEHNRLYWYRQTLGQGPEFLTYFQNEAQLEKSRLLSDRFSAERPKGSFSTLEIQRTEQGDSAMYLCASSRTGENQPQHFGDGTRLSIL.

This clonotype was recorded at least ten times. The chain is built from TRBV18 and TRBJ2-2, with D possibly matching TRBD1 (5 bases). V shed 2 bases and J shed 4 bases, with 11 bases lying between them. This CDR3 spans 15 amino acids. Germline loops: CDR1 KGHSH, CDR2 LQKENI. The CDR3 protein is CASSPGAGRTGELFF. CDR3 DNA: TGTGCCAGCTCACCAGGGGCCGGGCGCACCGGGGAGCTGTTTTTT.

At least ten counts were recorded for this clonotype. The V call is TRBV12-3 or TRBV12-4, the J call TRBJ2-6; D gene unclear. Trimming removed 6 bases from V and 3 bases from J, with 21 bases in between. The CDR3 sequence is 18 residues long. The CDR3: CASSRVWLNSVGANVLTF. CDR3 bases: TGTGCCAGCAGCCGAGTGTGGTTAAACAGCGTTGGGGCCAACGTCCTGACTTTC.

This clonotype was observed a handful of times. This chain connects TRBV19 to TRBJ2-2; D gene unclear. From germline, CDR1 is LNHDA and CDR2 SQIVND (reference sequence). V lost 4 bases and J lost 5, with 11 bases in between. The CDR3 loop spans 14 amino acids. In DNA, the CDR3 is TGTGCCAGTAGTACCATCACAGTTACCGGGGAGCTGTTTTTT. This gives the protein CASSTITVTGELFF. The full variable domain, with the rest looked up from reference TRBV19 and TRBJ2-2, is DGGITQSPKYLFRKEGQNVTLSCEQNLNHDAMYWYRQDPGQGLRLIYYSQIVNDFQKGDIAEGYSVSREKKESFPLTVTSAQKNPTAFYLCASSTITVTGELFFGEGSRLTVL.

This clonotype appeared many times. The chain combines TRBV9 with TRBJ2-3; 7 positions match TRBD1. The CDR3 length is 15 residues. CDR1 and CDR2 from the germline V gene are SGDLS and YYNGEE. With 2 bases clipped from V and 0 bases from J, the junction kept 3 bases outside the gene matches. The CDR3 here is CASSVGQLSTDTQYF. The CDR3 coding sequence is TGTGCCAGCAGCGTGGGACAGCTTAGCACAGATACGCAGTATTTT. The variable domain in full, with the rest retrieved from reference TRBV9 and TRBJ2-3, is DSGVTQTPKHLITATGQRVTLRCSPRSGDLSVYWYQQSLDQGLQFLIQYYNGEERAKGNILERFSAQQFPDLHSELNLSSLELGDSALYFCASSVGQLSTDTQYFGPGTRLTVL.

This clonotype was found many times. The rearrangement joins TRBV2 to TRBJ2-7, with a tentative D call TRBD2 (5 bases). There are 15 residues in the CDR3. The V end lost 5 bases, the J end lost 6 bases, and 20 bases lay between the germline ends. Germline lookup yields CDR1 SNHLY and CDR2 FYNNEI. CDR3 sequence reads: CASSLTGPPSGEQYF. DNA of the CDR3: TGTGCCAGCAGTCTAACCGGGCCCCCAAGCGGCGAGCAGTACTTC.

The table lists this clonotype with many counts. The V call is TRBV30, the J call TRBJ2-7, with D possibly matching TRBD1 (6 bases). The CDR3 length is 13 residues. Germline-derived CDR1 and CDR2 are GTSNPN and SVGIG (reference sequence). V was cut by 5 bases and J by 3 bases, with 14 bases left in between. The CDR3 sequence: CAWEQGYGYEQYF. The DNA for the CDR3 is TGTGCCTGGGAACAGGGTTATGGCTACGAGCAGTACTTC. Full variable domain (outside the CDR3, taken from reference TRBV30 and TRBJ2-7): SQTIHQWPATLVQPVGSPLSLECTVEGTSNPNLYWYRQAAGRGLQLLFYSVGIGQISSEVPQNLSASRPQDRQFILSSKKLLLSDSGFYLCAWEQGYGYEQYFGPGTRLTVT.

This clonotype came up a few times. This sequence joins TRBV27 and TRBJ2-5, with a possible D match to TRBD2 (6 bases). This CDR3 is built from 14 residues. CDR1 and CDR2 (germline): MNHEY, SMNVEV (reference sequence). Trimming shortened V by 3 bases and J by 7 bases, and 15 bases separated the two germline ends. The CDR3 region has the DNA TGTGCCAGCAGTTTTTCCGGGACTGCGGGGACCCAGTACTTC. It translates to CASSFSGTAGTQYF.

Points on this clonotype: This clone may be a read error of a much larger clone one base away. The chain carries TRBV2 and TRBJ2-7; D is ambiguous. The CDR3 is 14 amino acids. CDR1 is SNHLY and CDR2 is FYNNEI in the germline V gene. CDR3 loop: CASSQEFRAYERYF. CDR3 in DNA: TGCGCCAGCAGCCAAGAATTCCGGGCCTACGAGCGGTACTTC. The complete variable domain, with remaining parts taken from reference TRBV2 and TRBJ2-7, reads EPEVTQTPSHQVTQMGQEVILRCVPISNHLYFYWYRQILGQKVEFLVSFYNNEISEKSEIFDDQFSVERPDGSNFTLKIRSTKLEDSAMYFCASSQEFRAYERYFGPGTRLTVT.

The rearrangement uses TRBV7-9 and TRBJ2-7; no definite D call. Per germline, CDR1 SEHNR and CDR2 FQNEAQ (reference sequence). V lost 5 bases and J 7 bases, leaving 15 bases between the germline ends. CDR3 size: 13 residues. This CDR3 is CASSLGSEMEQYF. CDR3 sequence (DNA): TGTGCCAGCAGCCTAGGCTCCGAGATGGAGCAGTACTTC.

This clonotype was recorded at least ten times. The V gene is TRBV29-1, the J gene TRBJ2-1; tentative D call: TRBD2 (5 bases). In germline, CDR1 is SQVTM, CDR2 ANQGSEA. V gave up 5 bases and J gave up 8 bases, with 16 bases separating them. The CDR3 is 13 amino acids. This CDR3 reads CSVRFGMGDEQFF. The DNA for the CDR3 is TGCAGCGTTCGATTTGGGATGGGAGATGAGCAGTTCTTC.

The J gene is TRBJ1-3, the V gene TRBV6-2 or TRBV6-3, with unresolved D. Trimming cost V 6 bases and J 1 base, with 7 bases left between them. Germline CDR1 and CDR2: MNHEY and SVGEGT. The CDR3 consists of 13 residues. The CDR3 here is CASSRISGNTIYF. Written as DNA, the CDR3 is TGTGCCAGCAGCAGAATTTCTGGAAACACCATATATTTT.

This clonotype showed up just a few times. The J gene is TRBJ1-2, the V gene TRBV29-1, with D possibly matching TRBD1 (6 bases). There are 13 residues in the CDR3. CDR1 is SQVTM and CDR2 is ANQGSEA in the germline V gene. The V end lost 2 bases, the J end lost 4 bases, and 11 bases lay between the germline ends. CDR3 sequence (DNA): TGCAGCGTTGAATCCGGGACAAGCTATGGCTACACCTTC. Translated, it gives CSVESGTSYGYTF.

The sample holds many counts of this clonotype. This chain joins TRBV7-3 and TRBJ2-2, with D uncertain. Trimming took off 2 bases at V and 1 base at J, with 5 bases between the two ends. CDR1 is SGHTA, CDR2 FQGTGA, per germline. CDR3 length: 14 residues. In nucleotides, the CDR3 is TGTGCCAGCAGCTTAGGGTGGAACACCGGGGAGCTGTTTTTT. It encodes CASSLGWNTGELFF. Drawing the rest from reference TRBV7-3 and TRBJ2-2, the complete variable domain is GAGVSQTPSNKVTEKGKYVELRCDPISGHTALYWYRQSLGQGPEFLIYFQGTGAADDSGLPNDRFFAVRPEGSVSTLKIQRTERGDSAVYLCASSLGWNTGELFFGEGSRLTVL.

This clonotype was recorded many times. The chain carries TRBV19 and TRBJ1-5; D not certain. Germline V CDR1 and CDR2: LNHDA, SQIVND (reference sequence). Trimming cost V 9 bases and J 3 bases, with 12 bases left between them. This CDR3 has 13 amino acids. The CDR3 DNA reads TGTGCCAGCATGGGCGGTCCCAATCAGCCCCAGCATTTT. As protein: CASMGGPNQPQHF.

This clonotype was seen at least ten times. Here the CDR3 reads CASSHEGHEQYF. The DNA of the CDR3 is TGCGCCAGCAGCCATGAAGGCCACGAGCAGTACTTC. The gene calls are TRBV4-3 and TRBJ2-7; D is undetermined. Per germline, CDR1 LGHNA and CDR2 YSLEER. This CDR3 has 12 amino acids. V lost 3 bases and J 5 bases, leaving 8 bases between the germline ends.

The table lists this clonotype with many counts. The chain joins TRBV12-3 or TRBV12-4 to TRBJ1-2; no clear D. Trimming took off 5 bases at V and 6 bases at J, with 13 bases between the two ends. CDR3 length: 13 residues. As DNA, the CDR3 is TGTGCCAGCAGTCCGCAGGCCGCCCATGGCTACACCTTC. Its translation is CASSPQAAHGYTF.

In its sample, this clonotype was seen many times. The chain has TRBV2 and TRBJ2-7; D perhaps matches TRBD1 (6 bases). CDR1 SNHLY and CDR2 FYNNEI come from the germline V gene. V lost 4 bases and J lost 3, with 16 bases in between. CDR3 length: 15 residues. CDR3 sequence: CASSGLGARGYEQYF. The CDR3 nucleotides are TGTGCCAGCAGTGGATTGGGGGCCAGGGGCTACGAGCAGTACTTC. Using reference TRBV2 and TRBJ2-7 for the parts outside the CDR3, the full variable domain is EPEVTQTPSHQVTQMGQEVILRCVPISNHLYFYWYRQILGQKVEFLVSFYNNEISEKSEIFDDQFSVERPDGSNFTLKIRSTKLEDSAMYFCASSGLGARGYEQYFGPGTRLTVT.

This clonotype has a handful of counts. The rearrangement uses TRBV30 and TRBJ2-5; D tentatively fits TRBD1 or TRBD2 (6 bases each). Trimming stripped 2 bases from V and 5 bases from J, with 15 bases between. The CDR3 has 14 residues. The V gene's germline CDR1 is GTSNPN and CDR2 SVGIG (reference sequence). CDR3 in amino acids: CAWSKGGTGETQYF. Here the CDR3 DNA reads TGTGCCTGGAGTAAGGGGGGCACTGGGGAGACCCAGTACTTC.

This clonotype was picked up many times. The chain is built from TRBV10-3 and TRBJ1-1; TRBD1 aligns across 9 bases. Trimming took 7 bases from V and 11 from J; bases not matched to a gene: 11. This CDR3 spans 13 amino acids. Germline CDR1 and CDR2: ENHRY and SYGVKD. CDR3 sequence reads: CAIKSTGGAQAFF. DNA of the CDR3: TGTGCCATCAAATCGACAGGGGGGGCCCAGGCTTTCTTT.

With regard to this clonotype: This could be a read error, since a much larger clone is one nucleotide away. The rearrangement uses TRBV5-1 and TRBJ2-7, with D possibly matching TRBD1 (6 bases). CDR3 size: 15 residues. CDR1 is SGHRS and CDR2 is YFSETQ in the germline V gene. With 0 bases removed from V and 2 bases from J, the gap between germline ends came to 12 bases. In DNA form, the CDR3 reads TGCGCCAGCAGCTTGGATTGGGACACAGCCTACGAGCAGTACTTC. Translation gives CASSLDWDTAYEQYF.

This clonotype was seen many times. The chain joins TRBV25-1 to TRBJ2-3, with a tentative D call TRBD2 (6 bases). Trimming removed 6 bases from V and 3 bases from J, with 16 bases in between. Germline CDR1 is MGHDK and CDR2 is SYGVNS. This CDR3 is 15 amino acids long. The CDR3 sequence: CASSLWAGSTDTQYF. Here the CDR3 DNA reads TGTGCCAGCAGCTTATGGGCGGGATCTACAGATACGCAGTATTTT.

This clonotype was found a few times. The gene calls are TRBV4-1 and TRBJ1-1; 7 nucleotides line up with TRBD1. V lost 4 bases, J lost 2 bases, and 7 bases stayed unmatched. The CDR3 is made up of 15 amino acids. Per germline, CDR1 MGHRA and CDR2 YSYEKL. The CDR3 reads CASSRRGGANTEAFF. Written as DNA, the CDR3 is TGCGCCAGCAGCCGGCGAGGGGGCGCAAACACTGAAGCTTTCTTT.

Ten or more counts support this clonotype. The DNA for the CDR3 is TGTGCCAGCAGTTTCCCGGGACTAGCGGGAGGAGGGGCCTACAATGAGCAGTTCTTC. Amino acids: CASSFPGLAGGGAYNEQFF. The V and J genes are TRBV27 and TRBJ2-1, with 15 bases fitting TRBD2. J was trimmed by 2 bases and V by 3 bases; bases with no gene match: 8. This CDR3 contains 19 residues. Per the germline V gene, CDR1 is MNHEY and CDR2 is SMNVEV (reference sequence).

This clonotype came up a few times. The rearrangement links TRBV9 to TRBJ2-1; 9 nucleotides line up with TRBD1. J lost 3 bases, V lost 2 bases, and 3 bases had no gene match. Germline CDR1 SGDLS, CDR2 YYNGEE. The CDR3 contains 15 residues. The CDR3, as DNA: TGTGCCAGCAGCGTCGGGACAGGGAACTACAATGAGCAGTTCTTC. The encoded protein is CASSVGTGNYNEQFF.

Notes on this clonotype: A read error is possible here, since a much larger clone lies one base away. The chain combines TRBV30 with TRBJ2-5, with D possibly matching TRBD2 (6 bases). The CDR3 is made up of 13 amino acids. Germline V CDR1 and CDR2: GTSNPN, SVGIG (reference sequence). The CDR3 DNA reads TGTGCCTGGAGTGGGGGGACCGGAGGGGAACTGTGCTTC. This codes for CAWSGGTGGELCF.

This clonotype was recorded at least ten times. This chain joins TRBV7-2 and TRBJ2-2; 11 bases match TRBD2. Germline V lookup: CDR1 SGHTA, CDR2 FQGNSA. The CDR3 contains 16 residues. Trimming cost V 3 bases and J 6 bases; bases outside gene matches: 6. DNA of the CDR3: TGTGCCAGCAGCTTCCGACTAGCGGGGAGGTCCGGGGAGCTGTTTTTT. Protein product: CASSFRLAGRSGELFF.

This rearrangement joins TRBV11-3 to TRBJ2-3, with 8 bases identical to TRBD2. This CDR3 has 16 amino acids. V shed 5 bases, J shed 4 bases, and the junction held 11 bases outside the gene matches. The germline V gene encodes CDR1 SGHNT and CDR2 YENEEA. The CDR3 spells CASSPTWREVADTQYF. CDR3 nucleotide sequence: TGTGCCAGCAGCCCGACGTGGCGGGAGGTGGCAGATACGCAGTATTTT.

This clonotype has more than one count but fewer than ten. This clone may be a read error of a much larger clone one base away. The chain is built from TRBV3-1 and TRBJ2-1; 10 positions match TRBD2. The germline V gene encodes CDR1 LGHDT and CDR2 YNNKEL (reference sequence). The CDR3 spans 15 residues. The CDR3 coding sequence is TGTGCCTGCAGCCGCGGACTAGCGGTCGACAATGAGCAGTTCTTC. Translated, it gives CACSRGLAVDNEQFF.

In this sample, this clonotype turned up many times. This chain connects TRBV11-3 to TRBJ2-1; D remains ambiguous. V was trimmed by 1 base and J by 8 bases, leaving 12 bases between them. CDR1 is SGHNT, CDR2 YENEEA, per germline. The CDR3 is 14 residues long. CDR3 sequence: CASSLGLGHDEQFF. The CDR3 DNA sequence: TGTGCCAGCAGCTTAGGTCTCGGGCACGATGAGCAGTTCTTC.

The chain recombines TRBV4-1 with TRBJ1-2, with 12 bases aligning to TRBD1. This CDR3 comprises 18 residues. Per germline, CDR1 MGHRA and CDR2 YSYEKL. The ends lost 3 bases at V and 5 bases at J; junction bases unmatched: 13. CDR3 in DNA: TGCGCCAGCAGCCACCCGACCGGGACAGGGGGCCTTGGGTATGGCTACACCTTC. Its translation is CASSHPTGTGGLGYGYTF.